A single sample is the source of the 26 T cell receptor beta chains below, sequenced in a study of blood T cell repertoires in COVID-19. Method: immunoSEQ multiplex PCR; TCRdb's copy keeps in-frame clones and lacks some. The data contain approximately 96,000 clones, more than 65% of them singletons. Material for sequencing was peripheral blood. The receptor source for this set is a woman of 80 years or more with acute or convalescent COVID-19.

The chain recombines TRBV11-2 with TRBJ1-6; maybe TRBD1 (6 bases). Germline-derived CDR1 and CDR2 are SGHAT and FQNNGV. V lost 6 bases and J 4 bases, leaving 16 bases between the germline ends. CDR3 length: 16 residues. The CDR3 nucleotides are TGTGCCAGCAGGACCATTACAGGGAAGTATAATTCACCCCTCCACTTT. Translation: CASRTITGKYNSPLHF.

The rearrangement links TRBV2 to TRBJ2-5; the D gene is possibly TRBD1 (6 bases). This CDR3 contains 13 residues. Germline V lookup: CDR1 SNHLY, CDR2 FYNNEI. V was pared by 7 bases and J by 7 bases, with 16 bases between. The CDR3 sequence is CASKGTPAGTQYF. The CDR3 nucleotides read TGTGCCAGCAAGGGGACACCCGCCGGGACCCAGTACTTC.

This chain uses TRBV6-5 with TRBJ1-2, with 11 bases that match TRBD1. The CDR3 contains 14 residues. The trim removed 6 bases at V and 4 bases at J, leaving 4 bases unmatched. Germline CDR1 MNHEY, CDR2 SVGAGI. The chain's CDR3 is CASSRTGGGYGYTF. As DNA, the CDR3 is TGTGCCAGCAGCCGGACAGGGGGCGGCTATGGCTACACCTTC.

The chain uses TRBV7-9 and TRBJ2-3, with 10 nucleotides matching TRBD2. Germline V gene lookup returns CDR1 SEHNR and CDR2 FQNEAQ (reference sequence). This CDR3 spans 15 amino acids. After removal of 5 bases from V and 4 bases from J, the junction contained 6 bases not matched to a gene. CDR3: CASSPSGGYADTQYF. The CDR3 nucleotides read TGTGCCAGCAGCCCTAGCGGGGGATATGCAGATACGCAGTATTTT.

The chain recombines TRBV2 with TRBJ1-6, with no clear D. The germline V gene encodes CDR1 SNHLY and CDR2 FYNNEI. V lost 1 base and J 4 bases, leaving 5 bases between the germline ends. This CDR3 region has 14 residues. The CDR3 bases are TGTGCCAGCAGTGAAGGGACTTATAATTCACCCCTCCACTTT. Translation: CASSEGTYNSPLHF. Using reference TRBV2 and TRBJ1-6 for the parts outside the CDR3, the full variable domain is EPEVTQTPSHQVTQMGQEVILRCVPISNHLYFYWYRQILGQKVEFLVSFYNNEISEKSEIFDDQFSVERPDGSNFTLKIRSTKLEDSAMYFCASSEGTYNSPLHFGNGTRLTVT.

The chain is built from TRBV6-5 and TRBJ1-1; D perhaps matches TRBD1 (5 bases). CDR1 and CDR2 (germline): MNHEY, SVGAGI. The ends were cut back, 7 bases at V and 4 bases at J, with 13 bases in the middle. This CDR3 contains 13 residues. Here the CDR3 reads CASTGGGGTEAFF. The CDR3 nucleotides read TGTGCCAGCACGGGGGGTGGAGGCACTGAAGCTTTCTTT.

This chain links TRBV28 with TRBJ1-2; 9 bases map to TRBD1. Germline loops: CDR1 MDHEN, CDR2 SYDVKM. J lost 3 bases, V lost 4 bases, and 12 bases had no gene match. CDR3 length: 17 residues. The CDR3, as DNA: TGTGCCAGCAGTTCTCCGGGACAGGGAATCGGAGACTATGGCTACACCTTC. Protein: CASSSPGQGIGDYGYTF.

The J gene is TRBJ1-4, the V gene TRBV7-9; D unresolved. The germline V and J ends were trimmed by 0 bases and 4 bases, with 9 bases remaining between them. CDR1 is SEHNR and CDR2 is FQNEAQ in the germline V gene (reference sequence). The CDR3 loop spans 15 amino acids. In nucleotides, the CDR3 is TGTGCCAGCAGCTTAGCGCGCGGAGTTAATGAAAAACTGTTTTTT. Amino acid sequence: CASSLARGVNEKLFF.

This chain joins TRBV11-3 and TRBJ2-3; perhaps TRBD1 as D (5 bases). From germline, CDR1 is SGHNT and CDR2 YENEEA. The CDR3 loop spans 13 amino acids. V lost 1 base and J 5 bases, leaving 7 bases between the germline ends. The CDR3 DNA is TGTGCCAGCAGCTTAGGTCAGGGAGATACGCAGTATTTT. Translation: CASSLGQGDTQYF.

This clone was seen a handful of times. The chain links TRBV7-8 to TRBJ1-1; D is possibly TRBD1 (6 bases). CDR1 SGHVS and CDR2 FQNEAQ come from the germline V gene. Trimming shortened V by 2 bases and J by 4 bases, and 11 bases separated the two germline ends. This CDR3 has 14 residues. CDR3 in amino acids: CASSLQGTITEAFF. CDR3 sequence (DNA): TGTGCCAGCAGCTTACAGGGGACCATCACTGAAGCTTTCTTT.

This clone was found once. The chain carries TRBV7-9 and TRBJ2-1; 8 nucleotides line up with TRBD2. Trimming took 2 bases from V and 1 from J; bases not matched to a gene: 4. CDR1 SEHNR and CDR2 FQNEAQ come from the germline V gene (reference sequence). The CDR3 has 16 amino acids. The CDR3 coding sequence is TGTGCCAGCAGCTTATTAGCGGGAACTTCCTACAATGAGCAGTTCTTC. As protein: CASSLLAGTSYNEQFF.

This chain uses TRBV7-3 with TRBJ2-5; D might be TRBD2 (7 bases). Germline V gene lookup returns CDR1 SGHTA and CDR2 FQGTGA. CDR3 length: 14 amino acids. V was pared by 0 bases and J by 4 bases, with 9 bases between. Here the CDR3 DNA reads TGTGCCAGCAGCTTAACGGGGGGGCGAGAGACCCAGTACTTC. It encodes CASSLTGGRETQYF.

This chain connects TRBV6-5 to TRBJ2-3; TRBD2 matches 8 bases. The length of the CDR3 is 15 residues. Trimming took 6 bases from V and 3 from J; bases not matched to a gene: 8. Germline lookup yields CDR1 MNHEY and CDR2 SVGAGI. The CDR3 DNA is TGTGCCAGCAGGCCCACGGGGGGGGTAACAGATACGCAGTATTTT. Translating it yields CASRPTGGVTDTQYF.

The rearrangement uses TRBV7-2 and TRBJ1-3; D is uncertain. Trimming left V 3 bases short and J 1 base short, with 16 bases between. The CDR3 is 17 residues long. The germline V gene has CDR1 SGHTA and CDR2 FQGNSA. The CDR3 DNA is TGTGCCAGCAGCTTCGACCCTATTGCGGTTTCTGGAAACACCATATATTTT. Its translation: CASSFDPIAVSGNTIYF.

This clone occurred once. The chain employs TRBV5-8 and TRBJ1-2; D unresolved. Trimming shortened V by 0 bases and J by 7 bases, and 10 bases separated the two germline ends. The germline gives CDR1 SGHTS, CDR2 YDEGEE. The length of the CDR3 is 13 residues. Written as DNA, the CDR3 is TGTGCCAGCAGCTTGGGGGGAGTATCTGGCTACACCTTC. This gives the protein CASSLGGVSGYTF. Full variable domain (rest looked up from reference TRBV5-8 and TRBJ1-2): EAGVTQSPTHLIKTRGQQATLRCSPISGHTSVYWYQQALGLGLQFLLWYDEGEERNRGNFPPRFSGRQFPNYSSELNVNALELEDSALYLCASSLGGVSGYTFGSGTRLTVV.

The rearrangement links TRBV28 to TRBJ1-5; D is ambiguous. CDR3 length: 15 residues. V lost 1 base and J 0 bases, leaving 7 bases between the germline ends. Germline V gene sequence: CDR1 MDHEN, CDR2 SYDVKM. The chain's CDR3 is CASSLLDFSNQPQHF. In DNA, the CDR3 is TGTGCCAGCAGTTTATTGGACTTTAGCAATCAGCCCCAGCATTTT.

This chain connects TRBV7-8 to TRBJ2-7, with a tentative D call TRBD1 (6 bases). Germline CDR1 SGHVS, CDR2 FQNEAQ. The CDR3 has 15 residues. The germline V and J ends were trimmed by 1 base and 4 bases, with 14 bases remaining between them. CDR3: CASSLGQALRYEQYV. CDR3 bases: TGTGCCAGCAGCTTAGGACAGGCTCTAAGGTACGAGCAGTACGTC.

This rearrangement joins TRBV6-6 to TRBJ2-3; D not certain. Germline CDR1 and CDR2: MNHNY and SVGAGI (reference sequence). CDR3 size: 13 residues. The V end was cut by 4 bases, the J end by 4 bases, with 9 bases between. The CDR3: CASSFTVSDTQYF. CDR3 DNA: TGTGCCAGCAGTTTTACAGTTTCAGATACGCAGTATTTT.

V is TRBV12-5 and J is TRBJ1-1; TRBD1 matches at 12 bases. Looked up from germline, CDR1 is LGHNT and CDR2 is FRNRAP. The trim removed 1 base at V and 7 bases at J, leaving 4 bases unmatched. The CDR3 is made up of 15 amino acids. Here the CDR3 DNA reads TGTGCTAGTGGTTTGGGCGGGACAGGGGGCCGTGAAGCTTTCTTT. This sequence encodes CASGLGGTGGREAFF. The whole variable domain, filled in from reference TRBV12-5 and TRBJ1-1, reads DARVTQTPRHKVTEMGQEVTMRCQPILGHNTVFWYRQTMMQGLELLAYFRNRAPLDDSGMPKDRFSAEMPDATLATLKIQPSEPRDSAVYFCASGLGGTGGREAFFGQGTRLTVV.

The chain employs TRBV28 and TRBJ2-7; 8 nucleotides match TRBD1. Trimming cost V 1 base and J 6 bases; bases outside gene matches: 5. Germline V CDR1 and CDR2: MDHEN, SYDVKM. The CDR3 totals 14 residues. The CDR3 DNA is TGTGCCAGCAGTTTATCGCAGGGGGCTGGCGAGCAGTACGTC. Its protein is CASSLSQGAGEQYV.

The CDR3 bases are TGTGCCAGCAGCATTAACAGGGGGCGCAGGTATGGCTACACCTTC. Translation: CASSINRGRRYGYTF. V is TRBV7-2 and J is TRBJ1-2; 9 bases are a match to TRBD1. Germline CDR1 and CDR2: SGHTA and FQGNSA. V was clipped by 5 bases and J by 5 bases; unmatched bases: 9. CDR3 length: 15 residues. Full variable domain (remainder filled in from reference TRBV7-2 and TRBJ1-2): GAGVSQSPSNKVTEKGKDVELRCDPISGHTALYWYRQSLGQGLEFLIYFQGNSAPDKSGLPSDRFSAERTGGSVSTLTIQRTQQEDSAVYLCASSINRGRRYGYTFGSGTRLTVV.

V usage is TRBV27 and J usage is TRBJ1-1; D ambiguous. Germline V lookup: CDR1 MNHEY, CDR2 SMNVEV (reference sequence). With 1 base removed from V and 4 bases from J, the gap between germline ends came to 13 bases. The CDR3 contains 15 residues. In DNA, the CDR3 is TGTGCCAGCAGTTTATATCGGGGTGTGGGCACTGAAGCTTTCTTT. This translates into CASSLYRGVGTEAFF.

The rearrangement uses TRBV12-3 or TRBV12-4 and TRBJ1-1; the D gene is possibly TRBD1 (5 bases). V gave up 3 bases and J gave up 1 base, with 6 bases separating them. The CDR3 has 13 amino acids. The CDR3 here is CASSFRGNTEAFF. The CDR3 DNA follows: TGTGCCAGCAGTTTTAGGGGGAACACTGAAGCTTTCTTT.

This sequence joins TRBV5-5 and TRBJ1-4; 11 nucleotides align to TRBD1. Per germline, CDR1 SGHKS and CDR2 YYEKEE (reference sequence). The J segment lost 5 bases and the V segment lost 2 bases, leaving 2 bases of the junction unmatched. The CDR3 is 15 amino acids. The CDR3 DNA sequence: TGTGCCAGCAGCTTAGGGACAGGGGGGAATGAAAAACTGTTTTTT. It codes for CASSLGTGGNEKLFF.

This clone was seen a few times. This chain connects TRBV7-2 to TRBJ1-5, with D possibly TRBD1 on 6 matching bases. Trimming took 1 base from V and 5 from J, leaving 6 bases between them. This CDR3 spans 13 amino acids. Germline assignment: CDR1 SGHTA and CDR2 FQGNSA. CDR3 DNA sequence: TGTGCCAGCAGCTTAGGACAGGATCAGCCCCAGCATTTT. It yields the protein CASSLGQDQPQHF.

The chain combines TRBV5-1 with TRBJ2-7; D is perhaps TRBD1 (6 bases). Germline loops: CDR1 SGHRS, CDR2 YFSETQ. The V and J ends lost 4 bases and 6 bases respectively, with 17 bases between them. The CDR3 has 14 residues. CDR3: CASSKQGVPPEQYF. The CDR3 region has the DNA TGCGCCAGCAGCAAACAGGGAGTTCCTCCCGAGCAGTACTTC.